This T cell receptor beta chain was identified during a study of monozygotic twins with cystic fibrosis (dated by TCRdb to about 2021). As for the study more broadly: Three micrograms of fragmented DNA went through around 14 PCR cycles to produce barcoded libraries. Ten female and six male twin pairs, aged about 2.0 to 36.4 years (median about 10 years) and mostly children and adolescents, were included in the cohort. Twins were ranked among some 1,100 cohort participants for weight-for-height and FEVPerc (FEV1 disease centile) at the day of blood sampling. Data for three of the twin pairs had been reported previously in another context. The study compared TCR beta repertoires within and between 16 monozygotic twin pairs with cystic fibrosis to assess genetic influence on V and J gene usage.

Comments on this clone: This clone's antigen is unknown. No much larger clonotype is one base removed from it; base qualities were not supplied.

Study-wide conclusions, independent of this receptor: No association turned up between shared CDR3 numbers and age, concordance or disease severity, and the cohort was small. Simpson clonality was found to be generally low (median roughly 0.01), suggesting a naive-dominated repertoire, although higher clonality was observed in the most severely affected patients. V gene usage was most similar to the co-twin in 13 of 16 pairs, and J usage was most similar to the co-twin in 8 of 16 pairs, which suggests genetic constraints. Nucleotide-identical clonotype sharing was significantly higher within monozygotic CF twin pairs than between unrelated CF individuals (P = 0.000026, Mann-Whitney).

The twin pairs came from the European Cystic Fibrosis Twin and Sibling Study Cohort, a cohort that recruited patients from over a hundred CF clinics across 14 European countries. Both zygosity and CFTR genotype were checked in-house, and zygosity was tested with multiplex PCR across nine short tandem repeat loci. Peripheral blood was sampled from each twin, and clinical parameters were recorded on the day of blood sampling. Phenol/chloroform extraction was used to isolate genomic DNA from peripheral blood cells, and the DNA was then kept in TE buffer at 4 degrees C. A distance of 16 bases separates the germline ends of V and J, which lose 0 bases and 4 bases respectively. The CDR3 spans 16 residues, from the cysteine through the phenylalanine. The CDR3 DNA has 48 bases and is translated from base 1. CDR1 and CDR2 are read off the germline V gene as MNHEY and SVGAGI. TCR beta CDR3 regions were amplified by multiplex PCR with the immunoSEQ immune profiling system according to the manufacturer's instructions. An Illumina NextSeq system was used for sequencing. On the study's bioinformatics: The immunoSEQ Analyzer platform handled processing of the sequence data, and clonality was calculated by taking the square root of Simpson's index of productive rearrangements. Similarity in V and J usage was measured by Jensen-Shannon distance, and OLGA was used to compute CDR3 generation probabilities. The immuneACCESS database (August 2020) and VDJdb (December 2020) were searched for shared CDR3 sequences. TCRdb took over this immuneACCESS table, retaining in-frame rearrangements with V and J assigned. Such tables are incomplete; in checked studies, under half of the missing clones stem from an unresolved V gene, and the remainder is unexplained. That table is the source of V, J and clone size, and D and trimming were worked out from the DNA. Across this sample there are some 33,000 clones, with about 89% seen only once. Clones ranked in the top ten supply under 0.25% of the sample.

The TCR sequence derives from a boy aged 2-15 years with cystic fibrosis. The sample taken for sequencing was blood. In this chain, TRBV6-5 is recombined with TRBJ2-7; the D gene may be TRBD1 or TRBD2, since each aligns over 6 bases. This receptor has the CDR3 CASSYSRDPRGYEQYF. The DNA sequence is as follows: TGTGCCAGCAGTTACTCGCGGGACCCCAGGGGATACGAGCAGTACTTC.